The next 29 T cell receptor beta chains were all read from a single sample in a study of T cell changes during pregnancy in multiple sclerosis (dated 2019 in TCRdb). The receptor library was made with the immunoSEQ multiplex PCR assay. TCRdb obtained this table from immuneACCESS and retained in-frame rearrangements with V and J assigned. These tables miss some clones; where compared with another copy, unresolved V genes account for less than half of the shortfall, and the remainder is unexplained. The sample data list 45,000 to 75,000 clones, and about 91% of these were observed just once. 0.8% to 1% of the sample comes from the top ten. The source was peripheral blood, collected in the first trimester of pregnancy. Source of these receptors: a female donor with multiple sclerosis, enrolled in a pregnancy study.

CDR3 in DNA: TGTGCCAGCAGCTCGCTCCCCCGGGGACTAGCCCCAGAGACCCAGTACTTC. Its translation is CASSSLPRGLAPETQYF. This chain connects TRBV7-3 to TRBJ2-5, with 9 bases aligning to TRBD2. The length of the CDR3 is 17 residues. Germline lookup yields CDR1 SGHTA and CDR2 FQGTGA. Unmatched junction bases numbered 13, after V lost 4 bases and J lost 4 bases.

The chain combines TRBV6-5 with TRBJ1-1; TRBD1 aligns across 9 bases. There are 14 residues in the CDR3. Germline V gene lookup returns CDR1 MNHEY and CDR2 SVGAGI. The V gene end was trimmed by 6 bases and the J gene end by 7 bases; junction bases not matched to a gene: 9. CDR3 coding DNA: TGTGCCAGCAGAATCGGGACAGGGACGGGTGAAGCTTTCTTT. It yields the protein CASRIGTGTGEAFF.

The CDR3 nucleotides read TGTGCCAGCAGCAGGGACAGGCAACAAGAGACCCAGTACTTC. It encodes CASSRDRQQETQYF. This chain joins TRBV11-2 and TRBJ2-5, with 8 bases aligning to TRBD1. The ends lost 5 bases at V and 2 bases at J; junction bases unmatched: 4. The V gene's germline CDR1 is SGHAT and CDR2 FQNNGV. This CDR3 has 14 amino acids.

V gene TRBV28 combines with J gene TRBJ1-4, with 8 bases aligning to TRBD1. J gave up 5 bases and V 5 bases, and 7 bases lay outside the gene matches. The CDR3 spans 15 residues. Germline-derived CDR1 and CDR2 are MDHEN and SYDVKM. In DNA form, the CDR3 reads TGTGCCAGCAGTGCCAGACAGGGGATGAATGAAAAACTGTTTTTT. It specifies CASSARQGMNEKLFF.

This chain's CDR3 is CASSPRQVYTDEQFF. CDR3 sequence (DNA): TGCGCCAGCAGCCCACGACAGGTCTATACCGATGAGCAGTTCTTC. The chain joins TRBV4-3 to TRBJ2-1; a possible D gene is TRBD1 (6 bases). V lost 4 bases and J lost 8, with 18 bases in between. Germline values: CDR1 LGHNA, CDR2 YSLEER. This CDR3 comprises 15 residues.

V usage is TRBV6-5 and J usage is TRBJ2-3, with 8 bases lining up with TRBD2. V gave up 2 bases and J gave up 4 bases; unmatched junction bases: 8. The V gene's germline CDR1 is MNHEY and CDR2 SVGAGI. The CDR3 covers 16 residues. The DNA of the CDR3 is TGTGCCAGCAGTTACACCGGTAGCGGGGTGGCAGATACGCAGTATTTT. Amino acids: CASSYTGSGVADTQYF.

The V gene is TRBV5-6, the J gene TRBJ1-3; 7 nucleotides match TRBD1. Germline trimming cut 0 bases from V and 0 bases from J; bases unmatched to any gene: 6. Germline V gene data show CDR1 as SGHDT and CDR2 as YYEEEE. The CDR3 loop spans 17 amino acids. The CDR3 sequence is CASSLGVQGISGNTIYF. The CDR3 nucleotides read TGTGCCAGCAGCTTGGGTGTACAGGGGATCTCTGGAAACACCATATATTTT.

This clone was observed once. The rearrangement links TRBV30 to TRBJ1-5; 7 bases agree with TRBD1. The CDR3 spans 13 residues. The V gene end was trimmed by 4 bases and the J gene end by 6 bases; junction bases not matched to a gene: 6. Germline lookup yields CDR1 GTSNPN and CDR2 SVGIG (reference sequence). DNA of the CDR3: TGTGCCTGGAAGGGGGCCGGTCGTCAGCCCCAGCATTTT. Translating gives CAWKGAGRQPQHF.

The chain has TRBV18 and TRBJ1-3, with D hard to call. CDR1 KGHSH and CDR2 LQKENI come from the germline V gene. With 2 bases removed from V and 0 bases from J, the gap between germline ends came to 5 bases. CDR3 length: 14 residues. The CDR3 is CASSPTASGNTIYF. CDR3 nucleotide sequence: TGTGCCAGCTCACCAACAGCCTCTGGAAACACCATATATTTT.

The J gene is TRBJ2-2, the V gene TRBV5-4, with D tentatively TRBD2 (6 bases). Germline V CDR1 and CDR2: SGHNT, YYREEE (reference sequence). CDR3 length: 14 residues. Trimming stripped 0 bases from V and 15 bases from J, with 18 bases between. This CDR3 is CASSLDSTGEAMFF. DNA of the CDR3: TGTGCCAGCAGCTTGGACAGCACCGGGGAGGCGATGTTTTTT.

The chain links TRBV7-3 to TRBJ1-2; the match to TRBD1 covers 7 bases. Looked up from germline, CDR1 is SGHTA and CDR2 is FQGTGA. The CDR3 is 14 amino acids. The junction had 8 bases not matched to a gene; V was cut back by 2 bases and J by 8 bases. The CDR3 nucleotides are TGTGCCAGCAGCTTAGGGGGGACAGAGAAGGGCTACACCTTC. This gives the protein CASSLGGTEKGYTF. The full variable domain, in which reference TRBV7-3 and TRBJ1-2 provide the parts outside the CDR3, is GAGVSQTPSNKVTEKGKYVELRCDPISGHTALYWYRQSLGQGPEFLIYFQGTGAADDSGLPNDRFFAVRPEGSVSTLKIQRTERGDSAVYLCASSLGGTEKGYTFGSGTRLTVV.

The chain combines TRBV7-9 with TRBJ1-4, with TRBD1 identical over 9 bases. This CDR3 has 15 amino acids. Germline CDR1 and CDR2: SEHNR and FQNEAQ (reference sequence). With 5 bases clipped from V and 8 bases from J, the junction kept 9 bases outside the gene matches. The CDR3 coding sequence is TGTGCCAGCAGCGGACAGGGGCCAGCAGGAGAAAAACTGTTTTTT. Protein: CASSGQGPAGEKLFF.

The gene calls are TRBV27 and TRBJ1-5, with 8 bases fitting TRBD1. The V and J ends lost 6 bases and 4 bases, in that order; junction bases with no gene match: 11. The CDR3 is 16 residues long. Germline loops: CDR1 MNHEY, CDR2 SMNVEV (reference sequence). As DNA, the CDR3 is TGTGCCAGCAGCCACCGGACAGGGTTAGGAAATCAGCCCCAGCATTTT. Amino acid sequence: CASSHRTGLGNQPQHF.

The chain combines TRBV9 with TRBJ2-3, with D maybe TRBD2 (6 bases). Germline CDR1 is SGDLS and CDR2 is YYNGEE. This CDR3 contains 15 residues. The ends were cut back, 6 bases at V and 0 bases at J, with 14 bases in the middle. DNA for the CDR3: TGTGCCAGCACTCCCGTGGGGGGTAGCACAGATACGCAGTATTTT. This encodes CASTPVGGSTDTQYF.

Here the CDR3 reads CASSSQDRIYGYTF. CDR3 sequence (DNA): TGTGCCAGCAGCTCGCAAGACAGGATCTATGGCTACACCTTC. V is TRBV13 and J is TRBJ1-2; tentatively, D is TRBD1 (6 bases). The V end lost 4 bases, the J end lost 4 bases, and 13 bases lay between the germline ends. CDR1 is PRHDT, CDR2 FYEKMQ, per germline (reference sequence). The CDR3 has 14 amino acids. Full variable domain (missing parts from reference TRBV13 and TRBJ1-2): AAGVIQSPRHLIKEKRETATLKCYPIPRHDTVYWYQQGPGQDPQFLISFYEKMQSDKGSIPDRFSAQQFSDYHSELNMSSLELGDSALYFCASSSQDRIYGYTFGSGTRLTVV.

This chain connects TRBV19 to TRBJ2-7; D gene ambiguous. Germline V gives CDR1 LNHDA, CDR2 SQIVND (reference sequence). V shed 2 bases and J shed 4 bases, with 15 bases lying between them. This CDR3 region has 15 residues. CDR3 residues: CASSITIGGLYEQYF. The DNA for the CDR3 is TGTGCCAGTAGTATAACAATTGGTGGGCTTTACGAGCAGTACTTC. Together with reference TRBV19 and TRBJ2-7, the CDR3 gives the full variable domain: DGGITQSPKYLFRKEGQNVTLSCEQNLNHDAMYWYRQDPGQGLRLIYYSQIVNDFQKGDIAEGYSVSREKKESFPLTVTSAQKNPTAFYLCASSITIGGLYEQYFGPGTRLTVT.

This rearrangement joins TRBV6-5 to TRBJ2-2; perhaps TRBD2 as D (6 bases). V was trimmed by 8 bases and J by 6 bases, leaving 16 bases between them. In germline, CDR1 is MNHEY, CDR2 SVGAGI. The length of the CDR3 is 14 residues. As DNA, the CDR3 is TGTGCCAGCCGCGTCACCTTAGCGGCCGGGGAGCTGTTTTTT. Amino acids: CASRVTLAAGELFF.

This CDR3 reads CASSLTSGGQETQYF. CDR3 DNA sequence: TGCGCCAGCAGCTTGACTAGCGGGGGACAAGAGACCCAGTACTTC. The chain links TRBV5-1 to TRBJ2-5, with 11 bases fitting TRBD2. Germline trimming cut 1 base from V and 2 bases from J; bases unmatched to any gene: 1. The CDR3 loop spans 15 amino acids. CDR1 SGHRS and CDR2 YFSETQ come from the germline V gene.

The gene calls are TRBV9 and TRBJ1-1, with a possible D match to TRBD1 (5 bases). CDR3 length: 14 amino acids. In germline, CDR1 is SGDLS, CDR2 YYNGEE. Trimming left V 4 bases short and J 3 bases short, with 13 bases between. The chain's CDR3 is CASSPRPGDTEAFF. The CDR3 coding sequence is TGTGCCAGCAGCCCCCGACCGGGGGACACTGAAGCTTTCTTT.

The J gene is TRBJ1-1, the V gene TRBV18, with 9 bases matching TRBD1. The J segment lost 4 bases and the V segment lost 3 bases, leaving 12 bases of the junction unmatched. The length of the CDR3 is 17 residues. Germline CDR1 KGHSH, CDR2 LQKENI. The CDR3 DNA follows: TGTGCCAGCTCACCGATCCAACAGGGGGCGAGTGGCACTGAAGCTTTCTTT. It is translated as CASSPIQQGASGTEAFF.

This rearrangement joins TRBV11-3 to TRBJ2-5, with 9 bases fitting TRBD2. The CDR3 is 14 amino acids. Losses at the gene ends were 5 bases for V and 7 bases for J; bases not matched to a gene: 8. Germline lookup yields CDR1 SGHNT and CDR2 YENEEA. In DNA, the CDR3 is TGTGCCAGCAGCCCCGGGACTAGCAAGGGGACCCAGTACTTC. It codes for CASSPGTSKGTQYF.

CDR3 nucleotide sequence: TGTGCCAGCAGCGGACCCGGAGGTGAGAGTCAGCCCCAGCATTTT. Translating it yields CASSGPGGESQPQHF. V gene TRBV9 combines with J gene TRBJ1-5; no clear D. CDR1 and CDR2 (germline): SGDLS, YYNGEE. V was cut by 3 bases and J by 6 bases, with 16 bases left in between. This CDR3 contains 15 residues.

The chain is built from TRBV19 and TRBJ2-2; no clear D gene. Trimming took off 3 bases at V and 3 bases at J, with 14 bases between the two ends. Germline-derived CDR1 and CDR2 are LNHDA and SQIVND (reference sequence). This CDR3 comprises 16 residues. In DNA, the CDR3 is TGTGCCAGTAGTATCCTCCGGAGATTGGACACCGGGGAGCTGTTTTTT. It codes for CASSILRRLDTGELFF.

This chain uses TRBV2 with TRBJ1-4, with 8 bases aligning to TRBD1. This CDR3 region has 16 residues. Germline V gene sequence: CDR1 SNHLY, CDR2 FYNNEI. V was clipped by 4 bases and J by 3 bases; unmatched bases: 7. CDR3 bases: TGTGCCAGCAGTGTCACCAAGGACAGGGCTAATGAAAAACTGTTTTTT. Its protein is CASSVTKDRANEKLFF.

This clone was counted a few times. This sequence joins TRBV7-8 and TRBJ1-5; TRBD1 matches at 9 bases. The CDR3 runs 14 residues. V shed 5 bases, J shed 6 bases, and the junction held 5 bases outside the gene matches. Germline CDR1 SGHVS, CDR2 FQNEAQ. CDR3 residues: CASSQRTGVQPQHF. As DNA, the CDR3 is TGTGCCAGCAGCCAAAGGACAGGGGTTCAGCCCCAGCATTTT.

This chain uses TRBV6-1 with TRBJ2-5; D gene uncertain. The CDR3 runs to 13 residues. The germline V gene encodes CDR1 MNHNS and CDR2 SASEGT. V lost 1 base to trimming and J lost 5 bases, with 8 bases between them. As DNA, the CDR3 is TGTGCCAGCAGTGAAGGTGTCGGTGAGACCCAGTACTTC. This translates into CASSEGVGETQYF.

The V call is TRBV21-1, the J call TRBJ2-7; the tabulated D call, TRBD2, remains unverified against the DNA. TRBV21-1 is deemed a pseudogene. The CDR3 extends over 15 amino acids. The chain's CDR3 is CASSKRLAGYYEQYF. For the CDR3, the DNA is TGTGCCAGCAGCAAACGCCTAGCGGGGTACTACGAGCAGTACTTC.

The J gene is TRBJ1-5, the V gene TRBV19; TRBD1 agrees at 7 bases. The junction had 6 bases not matched to a gene; V was cut back by 5 bases and J by 5 bases. This CDR3 has 14 amino acids. Looked up from germline, CDR1 is LNHDA and CDR2 is SQIVND (reference sequence). Written as DNA, the CDR3 is TGTGCCAGTAGTGTAACAGGGGTGGATCAGCCCCAGCATTTT. Amino acid sequence: CASSVTGVDQPQHF. Based on the CDR3 plus reference TRBV19 and TRBJ1-5, the full variable domain is DGGITQSPKYLFRKEGQNVTLSCEQNLNHDAMYWYRQDPGQGLRLIYYSQIVNDFQKGDIAEGYSVSREKKESFPLTVTSAQKNPTAFYLCASSVTGVDQPQHFGDGTRLSIL.

This chain connects TRBV6-1 to TRBJ1-1, with D maybe TRBD1 (5 bases). This CDR3 spans 14 amino acids. Germline V CDR1 and CDR2: MNHNS, SASEGT. V lost 4 bases to trimming and J lost 6 bases, with 15 bases between them. As DNA, the CDR3 is TGTGCCAGCAGTGTGGGGGGGATAGGGGCTGAAGCTTTCTTT. It translates to CASSVGGIGAEAFF.